Sequencing of this TCR beta chain was carried out in a study of T cell responses to AZD1222 COVID-19 vaccine. Clones were sequenced by immunoSEQ multiplex PCR, and TCRdb holds only the in-frame ones, with some missing. The sample lists fewer than 150,000 clones, around nine tenths seen once, with about 1.2% in the top ten. In regard to this clone: Antigen: not known.

This CDR3 is 14 amino acids long. V lost 1 base, J lost 9 bases, and 16 bases lay in between. CDR1 is LGHDT, CDR2 YNNKEL, per germline (reference sequence). Findings and caveats of the study: The peak T cell response came first, and repertoires were sampled only after it. Among the donors, most were white British and more were female, and clonal diversity was possibly underestimated.

The chain combines TRBV3-1 (or the pseudogene TRBV3-2) with TRBJ2-7; maybe TRBD1 (5 bases). The clonotype originates from an adult in good health. The sample consisted of peripheral blood, taken on day 0 of AZD1222 vaccination. Here the CDR3 reads CASSQGQKRGGQYF. CDR3 nucleotide sequence: TGTGCCAGCAGCCAAGGGCAGAAAAGGGGCGGGCAGTACTTC.